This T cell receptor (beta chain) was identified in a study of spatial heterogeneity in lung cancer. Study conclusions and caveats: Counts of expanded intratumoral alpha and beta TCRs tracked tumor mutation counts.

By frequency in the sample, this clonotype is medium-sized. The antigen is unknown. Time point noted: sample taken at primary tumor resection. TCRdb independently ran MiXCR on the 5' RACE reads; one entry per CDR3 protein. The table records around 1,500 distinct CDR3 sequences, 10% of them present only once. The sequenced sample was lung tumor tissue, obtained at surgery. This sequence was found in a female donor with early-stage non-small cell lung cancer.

The chain's CDR3 is CASSRSLETQYF. In DNA form, the CDR3 reads TGTGCCAGCAGCCGAAGTTTGGAGACCCAGTACTTC. The chain couples TRBV5-6 to TRBJ2-5; D gene ambiguous. V lost 4 bases and J 5 bases, leaving 9 bases between the germline ends. Germline V CDR1 and CDR2: SGHDT, YYEEEE. The CDR3 consists of 12 residues. The variable domain in full, completed from reference TRBV5-6 and TRBJ2-5, reads DAGVTQSPTHLIKTRGQQVTLRCSPKSGHDTVSWYQQALGQGPQFIFQYYEEEERQRGNFPDRFSGHQFPNYSSELNVNALLLGDSALYLCASSRSLETQYFGPGTRLLVL.